This passage covers 14 T cell receptor beta chains from one sample sequenced in a study of Ad26.COV2.S vaccination and SARS-CoV-2 variants. Only in-frame clones appear in the TCRdb table, and some are missing; sequencing was by immunoSEQ multiplex PCR. The table shows about 350,000 clones, with 80% to 90% occurring only once. Described treatment: about 20 received Ad26.COV2.S at low or high dose, single or two shots; about 5 received placebo; per-sample allocation not given. The samples date from day 63 after the first vaccine or placebo injection. The material sequenced was peripheral blood, taken in a trial of Ad26.COV2.S vaccine versus placebo. Receptor source: a person between 18 and 60 years old who received the Ad26.COV2.S COVID-19 vaccine or a placebo.

The J gene is TRBJ1-4, the V gene TRBV4-3; no reliable D call. Trimming shortened V by 2 bases and J by 6 bases, and 13 bases separated the two germline ends. The germline V gene has CDR1 LGHNA and CDR2 YSLEER. CDR3 size: 15 residues. In DNA, the CDR3 is TGCGCCAGCAGCCAACAACGGAGGAGGGATGAAAAACTGTTTTTT. It translates to CASSQQRRRDEKLFF.

The chain employs TRBV5-6 and TRBJ2-1; TRBD2 matches 7 bases. This CDR3 is built from 16 residues. V lost 4 bases to trimming and J lost 6 bases; unmatched junction nucleotides: 13. Germline CDR1 reads SGHDT; CDR2 reads YYEEEE. CDR3 nucleotide sequence: TGTGCCAGCAGCCCCCGGACTAGAATCTGGACCAATGAGCAGTTCTTC. Amino acid sequence: CASSPRTRIWTNEQFF.

The chain is built from TRBV7-8 and TRBJ1-4; D call uncertain. Trimming removed 2 bases at V and 8 bases at J, with 12 bases between. The CDR3 runs 14 residues. CDR1 and CDR2 (germline): SGHVS, FQNEAQ. The CDR3 sequence is CASSLRTDGEKLFF. In DNA form, the CDR3 reads TGTGCCAGCAGCTTACGAACAGACGGGGAAAAACTGTTTTTT.

The chain links TRBV6-2 or TRBV6-3 to TRBJ2-1; maybe TRBD1 (5 bases). Looked up from germline, CDR1 is MNHEY and CDR2 is SVGEGT. Trimming cost V 2 bases and J 5 bases, with 10 bases left between them. The CDR3 contains 14 residues. CDR3 region: CASSYGRAHNEQFF. In DNA, the CDR3 is TGTGCCAGCAGTTACGGCAGGGCCCACAATGAGCAGTTCTTC.

The chain carries TRBV5-5 and TRBJ1-1; D is undetermined. The CDR3 contains 17 residues. Trimming shortened V by 0 bases and J by 1 base, and 16 bases separated the two germline ends. Germline lookup yields CDR1 SGHKS and CDR2 YYEKEE (reference sequence). CDR3 amino acids: CASSLVASNLANTEAFF. CDR3 bases: TGTGCCAGCAGCTTGGTGGCTTCCAATCTCGCGAACACTGAAGCTTTCTTT.

V gene TRBV7-3 combines with J gene TRBJ2-2; TRBD1 might be the D (7 bases). V gave up 5 bases and J gave up 6 bases, with 19 bases separating them. The germline gives CDR1 SGHTA, CDR2 FQGTGA. The CDR3 length is 16 residues. CDR3 sequence (DNA): TGTGCCAGCAGCCCTACTGGAGGGGGCAGCGCCGGGGAGCTGTTTTTT. Its protein product is CASSPTGGGSAGELFF. The complete variable domain, with remaining parts taken from reference TRBV7-3 and TRBJ2-2, reads GAGVSQTPSNKVTEKGKYVELRCDPISGHTALYWYRQSLGQGPEFLIYFQGTGAADDSGLPNDRFFAVRPEGSVSTLKIQRTERGDSAVYLCASSPTGGGSAGELFFGEGSRLTVL.

The table lists this clone with a count of one. This chain's CDR3 is CASSLGGSYNSPLHF. DNA of the CDR3: TGTGCCAGCAGCTTGGGGGGGTCCTATAATTCACCCCTCCACTTT. This chain uses TRBV7-9 with TRBJ1-6; weak D call: TRBD1 (5 bases). The CDR3 has 15 residues. Per germline, CDR1 SEHNR and CDR2 FQNEAQ (reference sequence). V lost 3 bases to trimming and J lost 1 base, with 7 bases between them.

The chain has TRBV20-1 and TRBJ2-7; D is perhaps TRBD1 (5 bases). The CDR3 extends over 11 amino acids. CDR1 is DFQATT and CDR2 is SNEGSKA in the germline V gene (reference sequence). V was cut by 2 bases and J by 6 bases, with 8 bases left in between. This CDR3 reads CSARQGVEQYF. The CDR3 DNA is TGCAGTGCTAGACAGGGTGTCGAGCAGTACTTC.

This clone has ten or more counts. The V call is TRBV7-8, the J call TRBJ1-6; 8 bases are a match to TRBD1. This CDR3 has 20 residues. Germline V CDR1 and CDR2: SGHVS, FQNEAQ. Losses at the gene ends were 4 bases for V and 6 bases for J; bases not matched to a gene: 20. CDR3 sequence: CASSSQWGTGGTNFNSPLHF. The CDR3, as DNA: TGTGCCAGCAGCTCCCAATGGGGAACAGGGGGGACGAATTTTAATTCACCCCTCCACTTT.

This chain connects TRBV10-3 to TRBJ2-7; 8 bases match TRBD1. CDR3 length: 13 amino acids. CDR1 and CDR2 from the germline V gene are ENHRY and SYGVKD. Trimming removed 3 bases from V and 7 bases from J; junction bases left unmatched: 5. As DNA, the CDR3 is TGTGCCATCAGTGATAATACAGGGGGAGAGCAGTACTTC. Encoded protein: CAISDNTGGEQYF.

This rearrangement joins TRBV24-1 to TRBJ2-4, with D possibly TRBD1 on 5 matching bases. CDR3 size: 18 residues. Germline V lookup: CDR1 KGHDR, CDR2 SFDVKD. Trimming took 5 bases from V and 0 from J, leaving 19 bases between them. In DNA, the CDR3 is TGTGCCACCAGTGCCAGAACAACAGGATACCCAGCCAAAAACATTCAGTACTTC. This translates into CATSARTTGYPAKNIQYF.

The J gene is TRBJ2-5, the V gene TRBV5-8; 11 bases align to TRBD2. V shed 4 bases and J 1 base; nucleotides not matched to a gene: 3. Germline CDR1 SGHTS, CDR2 YDEGEE. The length of the CDR3 is 15 residues. For the CDR3, the DNA is TGTGCCAGCAGCCCTAGCGGGGGGCGCCAAGAGACCCAGTACTTC. As protein: CASSPSGGRQETQYF.

The chain combines TRBV12-3 or TRBV12-4 with TRBJ2-7; D is unresolved. Trimming left V 3 bases short and J 2 bases short, with 8 bases between. This CDR3 is built from 13 residues. CDR3: CASSFGSTYEQYF. The CDR3 region has the DNA TGTGCCAGCAGTTTTGGGTCCACCTACGAGCAGTACTTC.

The V call is TRBV19, the J call TRBJ2-1; D ambiguous. The CDR3 covers 15 residues. Germline assignment: CDR1 LNHDA and CDR2 SQIVND (reference sequence). V gave up 3 bases and J gave up 6 bases, with 15 bases separating them. The CDR3 spells CASSIVSSGRNEQFF. In DNA form, the CDR3 reads TGTGCCAGTAGTATTGTTTCTAGTGGCCGCAATGAGCAGTTCTTC.